This T cell receptor beta chain stems from a study of blood T cell repertoires in COVID-19. Turning to the study itself: From the United States, Italy and Spain came samples of acute and convalescent COVID-19. The cDNA or gDNA used as material had been derived from T cells, B-cell-depleted T cells, or PBMCs.

Assignment of participants to cohorts was predicated upon participant-reported clinical history. Donors in Cohort 3 counted as recovered after two negative PCRs, clearance, or symptom resolution. Sequencing used immunoSEQ multiplex PCR; TCRdb keeps in-frame clones, though not all of them. Of almost 200,000 clones in the sample, roughly 90% were seen once. Germline V gene lookup returns CDR1 LGHDT and CDR2 YNNKEL (reference sequence). This CDR3 has 15 residues. Trimming removed 0 bases at V and 5 bases at J, with 8 bases between. The chain joins TRBV3-1 (or the pseudogene TRBV3-2) to TRBJ1-6; D uncertain. The sequence derives from a young woman who had recovered from COVID-19. Source material: PBMCs or T cells enriched from blood (not recorded which). The CDR3 DNA is TGTGCCAGCAGCCAAGAAGAGTTGGATAATTCACCCCTCCACTTT. As protein: CASSQEELDNSPLHF.